This entry features one T cell receptor beta chain sequence. CDR1 is SGHVS, CDR2 FNYEAQ, per germline. The CDR3 has 15 residues. The sample originates from a study of immune characterization of retroperitoneal liposarcoma. MiXCR was run by TCRdb on the PCR reads, yielding one entry per CDR3 protein. The sample has approximately 11,000 distinct CDR3 sequences, approximately 35% seen once. The chain couples TRBV7-6 to TRBJ2-1; tentatively, D is TRBD2 (5 bases). TRBJ2-5 matches the DNA end more closely, so the J call is doubtful. Sequenced sample: tumor tissue. The receptor's source is a male donor with retroperitoneal liposarcoma. The CDR3 coding sequence is TGTGCCAGCAGCTTAGATCATCTGAGCGGAAGGACCCAGTACTTC. Amino acids: CASSLDHLSGRTQYF.